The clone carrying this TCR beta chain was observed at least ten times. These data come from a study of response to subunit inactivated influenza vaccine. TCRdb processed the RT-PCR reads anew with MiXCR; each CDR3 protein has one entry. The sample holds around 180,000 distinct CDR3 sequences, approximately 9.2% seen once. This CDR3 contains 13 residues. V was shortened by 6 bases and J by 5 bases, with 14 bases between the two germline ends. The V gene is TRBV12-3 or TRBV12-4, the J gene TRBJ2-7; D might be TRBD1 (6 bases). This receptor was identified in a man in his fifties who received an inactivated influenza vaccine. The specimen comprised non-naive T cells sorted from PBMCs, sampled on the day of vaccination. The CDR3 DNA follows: TGTGCCAGCAGCAGGACAGTGCTAAACGAGCAGTACTTC. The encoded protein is CASSRTVLNEQYF.